The T cell receptor (beta chain) described here comes from a study of blood T cell repertoires in COVID-19. Study as a whole: The cDNA or gDNA used as material had been derived from T cells, B-cell-depleted T cells, or PBMCs.

One Seattle source followed patients from active infection through their disease course. TCRdb's copy holds only in-frame clones and misses some; the assay was immunoSEQ multiplex PCR. The sample includes 400,000 to 450,000 clones, 88% of them seen just once. The V and J ends lost 6 bases and 0 bases, in that order; junction bases with no gene match: 4. This CDR3 is built from 15 residues. Germline V gives CDR1 MNHEY, CDR2 SVGAGI. This sequence joins TRBV6-5 and TRBJ2-3, with 9 bases lining up with TRBD2. What was sequenced was peripheral blood. The clonotype was recovered from a woman aged 45 to 65 with COVID-19, enrolled during active disease. In nucleotides, the CDR3 is TGTGCCAGCAGGTATAGCGGGGGAAGCACAGATACGCAGTATTTT. Protein sequence: CASRYSGGSTDTQYF.